The next 7 T cell receptor beta chains were all read from a single sample in a study of shared clonotypes between healthy human individuals. Measured with immunoSEQ multiplex PCR; TCRdb has only the in-frame clones, and not every one. The profile shows 400,000 to 600,000 clones, 90% to 96% of them singletons. The specimen was naive CD4+ T cells sorted from blood. The subset was: CD45RA+ positively selected. The receptors were gathered from a woman aged 30 to 39 in good health.

The CDR3 reads CASSRERGVNTGELFF. The CDR3 bases are TGTGCCAGCAGCCGGGAGCGGGGAGTGAACACCGGGGAGCTGTTTTTT. This chain joins TRBV2 and TRBJ2-2; TRBD2 matches at 7 bases. Per germline, CDR1 SNHLY and CDR2 FYNNEI. This CDR3 is built from 16 residues. V lost 6 bases, J lost 1 base, and 8 bases stayed unmatched.

This sequence joins TRBV5-1 and TRBJ2-6; D may be TRBD1 (6 bases). Germline lookup yields CDR1 SGHRS and CDR2 YFSETQ. V lost 3 bases to trimming and J lost 0 bases, with 10 bases between them. The CDR3 totals 16 residues. The DNA for the CDR3 is TGCGCCAGCAGCTCGGACAGAAGCTCTGGGGCCAACGTCCTGACTTTC. It specifies CASSSDRSSGANVLTF.

V gene TRBV30 combines with J gene TRBJ2-1; 8 nucleotides line up with TRBD1. CDR1 GTSNPN and CDR2 SVGIG come from the germline V gene (reference sequence). The CDR3 spans 19 residues. V was pared by 2 bases and J by 2 bases, with 17 bases of the junction left unmatched. In DNA form, the CDR3 reads TGTGCCTGGAGTCCCCCAGCAGGGGGCGCGAATTACGCCTACAATGAGCAGTTCTTC. Residues: CAWSPPAGGANYAYNEQFF.

This chain connects TRBV11-2 to TRBJ2-2, with D unresolved. V lost 3 bases to trimming and J lost 6 bases, with 11 bases between them. The CDR3 is 14 residues long. Germline CDR1 SGHAT, CDR2 FQNNGV. The CDR3 region has the DNA TGTGCCAGCAGCTTCCGGAGAAGTGCCGGGGAGCTGTTTTTT. Its protein product is CASSFRRSAGELFF. Complete variable domain (other parts from reference TRBV11-2 and TRBJ2-2): EAGVAQSPRYKIIEKRQSVAFWCNPISGHATLYWYQQILGQGPKLLIQFQNNGVVDDSQLPKDRFSAERLKGVDSTLKIQPAKLEDSAVYLCASSFRRSAGELFFGEGSRLTVL.

The rearrangement uses TRBV28 and TRBJ2-7; no reliable D call. CDR1 MDHEN and CDR2 SYDVKM come from the germline V gene. V dropped 1 base and J dropped 5 bases, with 12 bases sitting between them. CDR3 length: 14 amino acids. The CDR3 DNA sequence: TGTGCCAGCAGTTTATCCGGAAATAGGGACGAGCAGTACTTC. Translation gives CASSLSGNRDEQYF.

Only a few counts were recorded for this clone. This rearrangement joins TRBV21-1 to TRBJ1-2; the table's D gene call, TRBD1, was not cross checked with the DNA. TRBV21-1 is listed as a pseudogene. CDR3 size: 12 residues. CDR3 nucleotides: TGTGCCAGCGCAGGGAAGGGGTCTGGCTACACCTTC. Protein product: CASAGKGSGYTF.

The V gene is TRBV7-9, the J gene TRBJ2-3; 7 bases match TRBD1. The germline V gene has CDR1 SEHNR and CDR2 FQNEAQ (reference sequence). The V and J ends lost 3 bases and 3 bases, in that order; junction bases with no gene match: 3. The CDR3 runs to 14 residues. The CDR3 protein is CASSFSGQTDTQYF. The DNA of the CDR3 is TGTGCCAGCAGCTTCTCGGGACAGACAGATACGCAGTATTTT.